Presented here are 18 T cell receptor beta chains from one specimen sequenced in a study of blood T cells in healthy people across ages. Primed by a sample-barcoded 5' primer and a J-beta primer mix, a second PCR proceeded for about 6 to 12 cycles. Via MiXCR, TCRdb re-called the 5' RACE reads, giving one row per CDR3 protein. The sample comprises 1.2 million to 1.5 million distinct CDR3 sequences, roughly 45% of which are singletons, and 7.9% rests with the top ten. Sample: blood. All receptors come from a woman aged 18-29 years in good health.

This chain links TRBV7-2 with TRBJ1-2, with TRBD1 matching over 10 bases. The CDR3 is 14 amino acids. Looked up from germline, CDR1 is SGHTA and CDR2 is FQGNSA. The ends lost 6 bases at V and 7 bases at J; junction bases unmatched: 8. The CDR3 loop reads CASRHPGQGFGYTF. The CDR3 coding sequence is TGTGCCAGCAGACATCCGGGACAGGGGTTTGGCTACACCTTC.

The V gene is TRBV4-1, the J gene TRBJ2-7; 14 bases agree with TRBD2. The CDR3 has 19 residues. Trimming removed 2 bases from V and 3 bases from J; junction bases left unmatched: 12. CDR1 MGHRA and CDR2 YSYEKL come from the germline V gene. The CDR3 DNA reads TGCGCCAGCAGCCAACCCCAAGGGACTAGCGGGAGTAAAGGCTACGAGCAGTACTTC. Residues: CASSQPQGTSGSKGYEQYF.

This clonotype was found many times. The CDR3 reads CASSAAGTGAPIYQPQHF. DNA for the CDR3: TGTGCCAGCAGCGCAGCCGGGACAGGGGCGCCAATTTATCAGCCCCAGCATTTT. The chain combines TRBV9 with TRBJ1-5; 10 bases match TRBD1. The CDR3 has 18 residues. Looked up from germline, CDR1 is SGDLS and CDR2 is YYNGEE. V dropped 3 bases and J dropped 5; count of bases not matched to a gene: 14.

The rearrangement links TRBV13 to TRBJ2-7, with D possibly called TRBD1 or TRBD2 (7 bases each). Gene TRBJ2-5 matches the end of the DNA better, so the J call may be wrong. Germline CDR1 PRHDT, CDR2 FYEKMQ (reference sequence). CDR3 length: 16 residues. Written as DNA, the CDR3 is TGTGCCAGCAGCTTAGGGGGAGGGACAGCAAGAGAGACCCAGTACTTC. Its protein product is CASSLGGGTARETQYF.

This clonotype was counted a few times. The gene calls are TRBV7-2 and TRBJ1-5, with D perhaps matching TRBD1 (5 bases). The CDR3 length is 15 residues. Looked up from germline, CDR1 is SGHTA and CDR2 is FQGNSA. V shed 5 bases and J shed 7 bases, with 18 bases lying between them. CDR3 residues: CASSRLAGVGQPQHF. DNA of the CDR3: TGTGCCAGCAGCCGACTGGCGGGGGTAGGGCAGCCCCAGCATTTT.

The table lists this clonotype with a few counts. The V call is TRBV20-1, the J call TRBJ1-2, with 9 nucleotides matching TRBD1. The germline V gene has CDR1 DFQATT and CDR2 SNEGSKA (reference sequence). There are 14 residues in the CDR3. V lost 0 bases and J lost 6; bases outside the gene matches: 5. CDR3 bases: TGCAGTGCTAGAGATCAGGACAGGGGAGATGGCTACACCTTC. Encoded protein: CSARDQDRGDGYTF.

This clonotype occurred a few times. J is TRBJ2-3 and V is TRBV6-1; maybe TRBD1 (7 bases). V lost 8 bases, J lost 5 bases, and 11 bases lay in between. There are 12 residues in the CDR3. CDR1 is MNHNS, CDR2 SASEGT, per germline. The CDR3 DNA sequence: TGTGCCAGCCCTCAGGGGGGAGATACGCAGTATTTT. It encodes CASPQGGDTQYF.

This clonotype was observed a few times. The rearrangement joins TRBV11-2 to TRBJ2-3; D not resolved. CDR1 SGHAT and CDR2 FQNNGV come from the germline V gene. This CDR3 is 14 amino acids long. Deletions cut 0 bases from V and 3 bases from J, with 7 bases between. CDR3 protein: CASSLDVLTDTQYF. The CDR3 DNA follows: TGTGCCAGCAGCTTAGATGTTTTAACAGATACGCAGTATTTT.

CDR3 sequence (DNA): TGTGCCAGCAGTTACCACCCGACCAGCGGATCCCAAGAGACCCAGTTCTTC. Protein product: CASSYHPTSGSQETQFF. The genes are TRBV6-5 and TRBJ2-1; D is perhaps TRBD2 (5 bases). From germline, CDR1 is MNHEY and CDR2 SVGAGI. V lost 2 bases to trimming and J lost 13 bases, with 27 bases between them. The CDR3 sequence is 17 residues long.

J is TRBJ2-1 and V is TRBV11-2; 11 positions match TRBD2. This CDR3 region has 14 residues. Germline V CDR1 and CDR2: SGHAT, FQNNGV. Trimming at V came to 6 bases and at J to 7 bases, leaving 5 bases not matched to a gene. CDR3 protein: CASRTSGIKNEQFF. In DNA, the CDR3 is TGTGCCAGCAGGACTAGCGGGATCAAGAATGAGCAGTTCTTC. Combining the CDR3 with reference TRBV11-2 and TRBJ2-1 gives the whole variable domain EAGVAQSPRYKIIEKRQSVAFWCNPISGHATLYWYQQILGQGPKLLIQFQNNGVVDDSQLPKDRFSAERLKGVDSTLKIQPAKLEDSAVYLCASRTSGIKNEQFFGPGTRLTVL.

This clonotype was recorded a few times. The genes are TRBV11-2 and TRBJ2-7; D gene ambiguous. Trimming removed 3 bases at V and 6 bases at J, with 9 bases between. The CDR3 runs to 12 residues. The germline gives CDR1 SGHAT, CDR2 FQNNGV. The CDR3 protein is CASSFPAVEQYF. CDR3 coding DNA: TGTGCCAGCAGCTTTCCAGCTGTCGAGCAGTACTTC.

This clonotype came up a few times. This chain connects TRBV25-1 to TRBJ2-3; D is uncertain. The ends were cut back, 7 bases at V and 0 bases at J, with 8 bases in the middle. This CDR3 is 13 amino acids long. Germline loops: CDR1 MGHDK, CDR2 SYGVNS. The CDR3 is CASKWASTDTQYF. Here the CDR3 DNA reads TGTGCCAGCAAATGGGCAAGCACAGATACGCAGTATTTT.

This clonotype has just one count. The CDR3, as DNA: TGTGCCAGCAGTGATCCGTCAGGTTCCGGGGCCAACGTCCTGACTTTC. Translating gives CASSDPSGSGANVLTF. The rearrangement joins TRBV2 to TRBJ2-6; the D is unclear. CDR1 and CDR2 (germline): SNHLY, FYNNEI. V lost 3 bases and J lost 4, with 13 bases in between. The CDR3 loop spans 16 amino acids.

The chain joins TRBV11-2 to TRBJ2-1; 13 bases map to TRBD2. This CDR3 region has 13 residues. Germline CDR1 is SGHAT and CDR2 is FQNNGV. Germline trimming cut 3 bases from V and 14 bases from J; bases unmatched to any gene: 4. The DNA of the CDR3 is TGTGCCAGCAGCTTCGGGACTAGCGGGACGGAGTTCTTC. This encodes CASSFGTSGTEFF.

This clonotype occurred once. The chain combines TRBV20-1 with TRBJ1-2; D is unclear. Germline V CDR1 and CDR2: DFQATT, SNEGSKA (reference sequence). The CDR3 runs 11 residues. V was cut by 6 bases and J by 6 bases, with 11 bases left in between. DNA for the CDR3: TGCAGTGCCCAATCAGGTGATGGCTACACCTTC. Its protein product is CSAQSGDGYTF.

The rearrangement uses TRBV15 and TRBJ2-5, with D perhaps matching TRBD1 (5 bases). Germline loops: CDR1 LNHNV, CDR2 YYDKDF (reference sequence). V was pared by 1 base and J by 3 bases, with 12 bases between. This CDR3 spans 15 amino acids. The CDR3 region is CATSRALTDKETQYF. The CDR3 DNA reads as TGTGCCACCAGCAGAGCCTTGACAGATAAAGAGACCCAGTACTTC.

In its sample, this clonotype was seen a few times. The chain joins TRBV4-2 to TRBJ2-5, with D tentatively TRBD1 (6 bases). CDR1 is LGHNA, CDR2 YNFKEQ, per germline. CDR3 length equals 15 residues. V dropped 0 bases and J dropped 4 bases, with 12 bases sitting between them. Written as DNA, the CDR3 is TGTGCCAGCAGCCAAGAACTGGGCAGGGGAGAGACCCAGTACTTC. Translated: CASSQELGRGETQYF.

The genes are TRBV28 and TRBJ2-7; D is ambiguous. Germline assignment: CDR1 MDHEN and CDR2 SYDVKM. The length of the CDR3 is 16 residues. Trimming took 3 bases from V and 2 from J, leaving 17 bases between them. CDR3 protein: CASSFISPDGAYEQYF. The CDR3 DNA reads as TGTGCCAGCAGTTTCATAAGCCCGGACGGAGCCTACGAGCAGTACTTC.